This T cell receptor beta chain was sequenced during a study of CD8 T cells in ankylosing spondylitis. General observations from the study: Disease-linked clones reportedly showed significant enrichment in matched ankylosing spondylitis synovial fluid.

This clonotype was detected many times. No antigen is known for it. Quantitative 5'-RACE was performed with molecular barcodes, and it yielded the TCR beta libraries. TCRdb processed the 5' RACE reads anew with MiXCR; each CDR3 protein has one entry. The sample records approximately 100,000 distinct CDR3 sequences, roughly 8.3% being singletons. Per the germline V gene, CDR1 is KGHSH and CDR2 is LQKENI. The ends were cut back, 2 bases at V and 16 bases at J, with 15 bases in the middle. The length of the CDR3 is 13 residues. The clonotype comes from a male donor with ankylosing spondylitis or in good health (not recorded which). The source material was blood, either unsorted or a sorted T cell fraction (not recorded which). The chain has TRBV18 and TRBJ1-6; D gene unclear. The CDR3 DNA sequence: TGTGCCAGCTCACCAGGGAGGGAACCGCAGCTCCACTTT. Translation gives CASSPGREPQLHF.